The 2 T cell receptor beta chains listed next were all sequenced from one sample in a study of shared clonotypes between healthy human individuals. This table comes from immunoSEQ multiplex PCR, and its TCRdb copy is limited to in-frame clones, with some not included. Of roughly 2 million clones listed, approximately 94% are singletons. Naive CD8 cells lacked CD45RO and underwent positive selection for CCR7, leaving out terminally differentiated effector memory CD45RA+ cells. Sequenced material: naive CD8+ T cells sorted from blood. The receptor source for this set is a young man in good health.

A word on this clone: Relative to the germline gene, one junction end is altered; a read error may explain this. This chain joins TRBV2 and TRBJ2-7; D may be TRBD2 (6 bases). The CDR3 has 15 residues. The germline gives CDR1 SNHLY, CDR2 FYNNEI. CDR3 sequence reads: CASCEIADSVYEQYF. The DNA of the CDR3 is TGTGCCAGCTGTGAGATAGCGGACTCCGTCTACGAGCAGTACTTC.

The CDR3 here is CASSYPPRSEEGDTQYF. The CDR3 coding sequence is TGTGCCAGCAGCTATCCCCCAAGGAGCGAAGAGGGAGATACGCAGTATTTT. The J gene is TRBJ2-3, the V gene TRBV2; possible D gene TRBD2, 5 bases. This CDR3 region has 17 residues. V gave up 6 bases and J gave up 5 bases, with 24 bases separating them. Germline CDR1 reads SNHLY; CDR2 reads FYNNEI.